Listed below are T cell receptor beta chains from one sample, sequenced in a study of blood T cell repertoires in COVID-19. Method: immunoSEQ multiplex PCR; TCRdb's copy keeps in-frame clones and lacks some. The sample includes about 200,000 clones, 70% to 90% of them seen just once. The specimen sequenced was peripheral blood. These receptors were collected from a woman between 65 and 79 years old with active or convalescent COVID-19. Each CDR3 is given with its conserved first and last residue. The order of the fields is CDR3 DNA, CDR3 protein, clone size, V gene, J gene, D gene. The D gene is left open where the match is weak. Rows may omit the clone size; those that give it use once, few, many or a size class.

TGTGCCAGCGAGGGGTCGGGAGGAGGGGACAATGAGCAGTTCTTC	CASEGSGGGDNEQFF	-	TRBV6-5	TRBJ2-1	TRBD2
TGTGTCAGAAGCGCCTCGGGACTCAATCTCTACGAGCAGTACTTC	CVRSASGLNLYEQYF	-	TRBV7-5	TRBJ2-7	-
TGTGCCAGCAGCCAAGCTAGCGGGAGTTCCTACGAGCAGTACTTC	CASSQASGSSYEQYF	few	TRBV4-2	TRBJ2-7	TRBD2
TGTGCCAGCAGCTTAGGGTCCAGGGAAGAGACCCAGTACTTC	CASSLGSREETQYF	once	TRBV11-1	TRBJ2-5	-
TGTGCCAGCAGCAAAACGGAGACTAGCGGGAGACCCTACGAGCAGTACTTC	CASSKTETSGRPYEQYF	-	TRBV2	TRBJ2-7	TRBD2
TGCGCCAGCAGTGAGTCGCGTGCGAGCGGGATAAGCAATGAGCAGTTCTTC	CASSESRASGISNEQFF	-	TRBV10-1	TRBJ2-1	TRBD2
TGTGCCAGCAGCTTAGGAGTGAATCAGCCCCAGCATTTT	CASSLGVNQPQHF	-	TRBV7-6	TRBJ1-5	-
TGCGCCAGCAGCGGGACTAGCGGCACAGATACGCAGTATTTT	CASSGTSGTDTQYF	-	TRBV5-1	TRBJ2-3	TRBD2
TGTGCCATCCGGACTAGCGGCACCGGGGAGCTGTTTTTT	CAIRTSGTGELFF	-	TRBV2	TRBJ2-2	TRBD2
TGTGCCAGCGCCCCAACCGCAGGGGGGAGGAACACTGAAGCTTTCTTT	CASAPTAGGRNTEAFF	-	TRBV28	TRBJ1-1	TRBD1
TGTGCCAGCAGCTTAGCGCTCGGCGGGCTAGCGGGAGGGTCAGATACGCAGTATTTT	CASSLALGGLAGGSDTQYF	-	TRBV7-9	TRBJ2-3	TRBD2
TGTGCCAGCGCGGGCGGGGTCTCCTACGAGCAGTACTTC	CASAGGVSYEQYF	-	TRBV2	TRBJ2-7	-
TGTGCCAGCAGCTCTACCTGGGGGGGGAACTATGGCTACACCTTC	CASSSTWGGNYGYTF	-	TRBV6-5	TRBJ1-2	-
TGTGCCAGCAGTCGCGACAATACCTACGAGCAGTACTTC	CASSRDNTYEQYF	-	TRBV6-5	TRBJ2-7	-
TGCAGTGCTAGTGGTAGCAGCTACGAGCAGTACTTC	CSASGSSYEQYF	-	TRBV20-1	TRBJ2-7	-
TGTGCCATCAGTGGAGGAGTTTCGGGGGAGCAGTACTTC	CAISGGVSGEQYF	-	TRBV10-3	TRBJ2-7	-
TGTGCCAGCAGCCAAGTTATGGGGGGACGTCTGACCTACAATGAGCAGTTCTTC	CASSQVMGGRLTYNEQFF	-	TRBV3-1/TRBV3-2	TRBJ2-1	-
TGTGCCAGCCGGGGGGGCACGGGTCGATATGGCTACACCTTC	CASRGGTGRYGYTF	-	TRBV4-2	TRBJ1-2	-
TGTGCCAGCAGGTTAATGGCGGGACCCGGGGAGCTGTTTTTT	CASRLMAGPGELFF	-	TRBV3-1/TRBV3-2	TRBJ2-2	-
TGTGCCAGCCTAGCCGAAACTGTTTACAATGAGCAGTTCTTC	CASLAETVYNEQFF	-	TRBV2	TRBJ2-1	-
TGTGCCAGCCGAGCAAGACCCAGGGTAGGGAACTGCTATGGCTACACCTTC	CASRARPRVGNCYGYTF	-	TRBV25-1	TRBJ1-2	-
TGTGCCAGCAGCCAAGTAGCGGGAGAGGACAATGAGCAGTTCTTC	CASSQVAGEDNEQFF	-	TRBV3-1/TRBV3-2	TRBJ2-1	TRBD2
TGTGCCAGCCCCTGTACCGACAGACACTCTGGGGCCAACGTCCTGACTTTC	CASPCTDRHSGANVLTF	few	TRBV5-5	TRBJ2-6	-
TGTGCCAGCAGTGAAGTAGCGGGAGGGATCGATGAGCAGTTCTTC	CASSEVAGGIDEQFF	few	TRBV6-1	TRBJ2-1	TRBD2
TGTGCCAGCTCACCGACAGGGCATGGCTACACCTTC	CASSPTGHGYTF	-	TRBV18	TRBJ1-2	TRBD1
TGTGCCAGCAGTTACCCTACTAGCGGGAGTTTGGATACGCAGTATTTT	CASSYPTSGSLDTQYF	-	TRBV6-6	TRBJ2-3	TRBD2
TGTGCCAGCAGCAGCCCCGGGAGGGCCACCGGGGAGCTGTTTTTT	CASSSPGRATGELFF	-	TRBV28	TRBJ2-2	TRBD2
TGCGCCAGCAGCTGGGGGACAGGGAGCTCCTACGAGCAGTACTTC	CASSWGTGSSYEQYF	many	TRBV5-1	TRBJ2-7	TRBD1
TGTGCCAGTAAGTGGACTAGGAACACTGAAGCTTTCTTT	CASKWTRNTEAFF	once	TRBV19	TRBJ1-1	-
TGCGCCAGCAGTGAGAATCTAGGTGACTTCTCCACAGATACGCAGTATTTT	CASSENLGDFSTDTQYF	-	TRBV10-1	TRBJ2-3	-
TGTGCCAGCAGTGATCGGGGGAGTACCGGGGAGCTGTTTTTT	CASSDRGSTGELFF	-	TRBV6-4	TRBJ2-2	-
TGTGCCAGCAAACCCACAGAAAGCCAAGAGACCCAGTACTTC	CASKPTESQETQYF	-	TRBV6-5	TRBJ2-5	-